The TCR beta chain described here comes from a study of cytomegalovirus exposure and HLA in healthy donors. The PCR employed 60 Vbeta primers together with 13 Jbeta primers. The assay was immunoSEQ multiplex PCR, and TCRdb's table has in-frame clones only and misses some. Among a few hundred thousand clones listed, under 90% were seen once. The CDR3 runs 17 residues. The germline V gene has CDR1 LNHNV and CDR2 YYDKDF (reference sequence). The J segment lost 5 bases and the V segment lost 0 bases, leaving 10 bases of the junction unmatched. This chain joins TRBV15 and TRBJ2-5; 9 nucleotides line up with TRBD1. Sequencing used PBMCs. This TCR came from a girl aged 2-10 years in good health and CMV-seronegative. The CDR3 region is CATSRDGTGWMWETQYF. The CDR3 bases are TGTGCCACCAGCAGAGATGGGACAGGGTGGATGTGGGAGACCCAGTACTTC.